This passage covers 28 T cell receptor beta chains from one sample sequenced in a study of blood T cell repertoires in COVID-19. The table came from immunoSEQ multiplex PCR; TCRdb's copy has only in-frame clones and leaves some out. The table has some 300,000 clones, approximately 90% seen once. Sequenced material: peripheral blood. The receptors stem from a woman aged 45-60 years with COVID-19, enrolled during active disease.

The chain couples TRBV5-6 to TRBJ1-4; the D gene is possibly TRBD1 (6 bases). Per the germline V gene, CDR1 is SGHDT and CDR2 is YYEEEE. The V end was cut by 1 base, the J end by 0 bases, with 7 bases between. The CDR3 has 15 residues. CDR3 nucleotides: TGTGCCAGCAGCTTGAGGGGGTCAACTAATGAAAAACTGTTTTTT. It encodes CASSLRGSTNEKLFF.

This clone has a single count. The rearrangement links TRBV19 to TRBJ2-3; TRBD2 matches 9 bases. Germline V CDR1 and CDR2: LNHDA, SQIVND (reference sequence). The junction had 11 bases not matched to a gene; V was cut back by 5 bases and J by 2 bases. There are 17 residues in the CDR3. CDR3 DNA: TGTGCCAGTAGTCCCCGGACTAGCGTGAAGCACACAGATACGCAGTATTTT. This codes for CASSPRTSVKHTDTQYF.

The CDR3 region has the DNA TGTGCCAGCAGCCAAGATCTTCGGGCTAGCGGGAGATCGGAGCAGTACTTC. Its protein product is CASSQDLRASGRSEQYF. The V gene is TRBV3-1 (or the pseudogene TRBV3-2), the J gene TRBJ2-7, with 10 bases identical to TRBD2. V shed 0 bases, J shed 7 bases, and the junction held 12 bases outside the gene matches. This CDR3 comprises 17 residues. CDR1 is LGHDT, CDR2 YNNKEL, per germline (reference sequence).

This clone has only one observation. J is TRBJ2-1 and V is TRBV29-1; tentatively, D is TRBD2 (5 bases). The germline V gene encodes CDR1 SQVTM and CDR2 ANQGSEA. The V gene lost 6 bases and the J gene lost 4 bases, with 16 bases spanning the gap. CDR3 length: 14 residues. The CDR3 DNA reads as TGCAGCGTAAAAAGACAATGGGAGTACAATGAGCAGTTCTTC. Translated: CSVKRQWEYNEQFF.

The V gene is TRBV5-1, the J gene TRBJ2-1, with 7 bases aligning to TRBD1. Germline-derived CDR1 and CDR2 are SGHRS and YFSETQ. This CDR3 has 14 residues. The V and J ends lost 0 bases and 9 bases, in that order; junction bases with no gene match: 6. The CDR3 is CASSLGQGPGEQFF. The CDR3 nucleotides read TGCGCCAGCAGCTTGGGACAGGGCCCCGGTGAGCAGTTCTTC.

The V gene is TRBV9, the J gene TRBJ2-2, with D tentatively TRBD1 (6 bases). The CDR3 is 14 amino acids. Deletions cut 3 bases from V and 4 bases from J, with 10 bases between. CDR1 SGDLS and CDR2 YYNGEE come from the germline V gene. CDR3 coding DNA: TGTGCCAGCAGCGCCCGGACAGTCACCGGGGAGCTGTTTTTT. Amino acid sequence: CASSARTVTGELFF.

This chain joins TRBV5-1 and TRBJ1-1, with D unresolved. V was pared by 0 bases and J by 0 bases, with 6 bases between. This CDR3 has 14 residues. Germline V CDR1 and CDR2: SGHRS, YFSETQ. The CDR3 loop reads CASSLDNMNTEAFF. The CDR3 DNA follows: TGCGCCAGCAGCTTGGACAACATGAACACTGAAGCTTTCTTT.

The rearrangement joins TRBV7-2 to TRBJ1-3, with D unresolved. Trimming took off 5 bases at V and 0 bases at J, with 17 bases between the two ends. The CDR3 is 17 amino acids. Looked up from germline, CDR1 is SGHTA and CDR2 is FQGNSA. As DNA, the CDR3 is TGTGCCAGCAGCGGAAGTTCGGGGTTCAGCTCTGGAAACACCATATATTTT. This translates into CASSGSSGFSSGNTIYF. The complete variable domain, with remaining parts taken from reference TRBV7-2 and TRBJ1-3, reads GAGVSQSPSNKVTEKGKDVELRCDPISGHTALYWYRQSLGQGLEFLIYFQGNSAPDKSGLPSDRFSAERTGGSVSTLTIQRTQQEDSAVYLCASSGSSGFSSGNTIYFGEGSWLTVV.

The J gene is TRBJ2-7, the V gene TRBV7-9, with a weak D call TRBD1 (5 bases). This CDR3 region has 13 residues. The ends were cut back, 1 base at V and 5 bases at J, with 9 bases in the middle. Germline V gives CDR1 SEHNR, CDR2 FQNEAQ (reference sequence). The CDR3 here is CASSLVGVNEQYF. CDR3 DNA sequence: TGTGCCAGCAGCTTAGTAGGGGTTAACGAGCAGTACTTC.

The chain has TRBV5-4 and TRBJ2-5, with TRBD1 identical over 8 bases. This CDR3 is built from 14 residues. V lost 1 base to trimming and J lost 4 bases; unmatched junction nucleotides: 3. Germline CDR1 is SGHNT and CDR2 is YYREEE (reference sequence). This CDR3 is CASSLWTGIETQYF. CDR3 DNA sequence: TGTGCCAGCAGCTTGTGGACAGGGATAGAGACCCAGTACTTC.

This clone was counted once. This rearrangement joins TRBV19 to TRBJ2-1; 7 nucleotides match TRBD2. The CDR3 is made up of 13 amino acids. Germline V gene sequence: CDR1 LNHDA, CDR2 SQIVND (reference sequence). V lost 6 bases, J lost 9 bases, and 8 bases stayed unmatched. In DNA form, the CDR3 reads TGTGCCAGTAGCCATAGCGGGCCGGGTGAGCAGTTCTTC. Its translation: CASSHSGPGEQFF.

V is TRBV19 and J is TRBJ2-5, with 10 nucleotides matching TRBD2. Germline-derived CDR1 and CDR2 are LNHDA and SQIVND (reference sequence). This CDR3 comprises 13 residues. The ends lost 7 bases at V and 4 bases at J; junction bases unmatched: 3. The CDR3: CASMRTSGETQYF. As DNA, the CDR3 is TGTGCCAGTATGAGGACTAGCGGAGAGACCCAGTACTTC.

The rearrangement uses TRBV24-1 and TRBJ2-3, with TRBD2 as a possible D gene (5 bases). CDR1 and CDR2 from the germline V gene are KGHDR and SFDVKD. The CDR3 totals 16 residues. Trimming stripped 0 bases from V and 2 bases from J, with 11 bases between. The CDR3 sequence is CATSDLRSGHTDTQYF. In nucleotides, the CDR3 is TGTGCCACCAGTGATTTGCGGAGCGGCCACACAGATACGCAGTATTTT.

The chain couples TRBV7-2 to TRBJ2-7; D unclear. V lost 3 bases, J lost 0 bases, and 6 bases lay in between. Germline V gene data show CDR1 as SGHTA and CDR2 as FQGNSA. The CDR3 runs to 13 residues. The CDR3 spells CASSLTFSYEQYF. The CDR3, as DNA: TGTGCCAGCAGCTTGACTTTCTCCTACGAGCAGTACTTC. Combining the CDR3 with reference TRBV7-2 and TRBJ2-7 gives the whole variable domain GAGVSQSPSNKVTEKGKDVELRCDPISGHTALYWYRQSLGQGLEFLIYFQGNSAPDKSGLPSDRFSAERTGGSVSTLTIQRTQQEDSAVYLCASSLTFSYEQYFGPGTRLTVT.

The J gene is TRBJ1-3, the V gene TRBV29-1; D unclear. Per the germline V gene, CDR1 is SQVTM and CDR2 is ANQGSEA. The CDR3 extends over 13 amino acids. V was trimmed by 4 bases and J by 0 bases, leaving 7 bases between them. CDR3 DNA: TGCAGCGTTGGGACTGACTCTGGAAACACCATATATTTT. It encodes CSVGTDSGNTIYF. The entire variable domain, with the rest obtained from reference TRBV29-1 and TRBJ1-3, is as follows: SAVISQKPSRDICQRGTSLTIQCQVDSQVTMMFWYRQQPGQSLTLIATANQGSEATYESGFVIDKFPISRPNLTFSTLTVSNMSPEDSSIYLCSVGTDSGNTIYFGEGSWLTVV.

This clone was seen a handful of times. The CDR3 protein is CASSHGLARDEQFF. The CDR3 DNA sequence: TGTGCCAGCAGCCACGGTCTAGCGAGGGATGAGCAGTTCTTC. The chain couples TRBV7-3 to TRBJ2-1; D may be TRBD2 (6 bases). The CDR3 sequence is 14 residues long. The V gene's germline CDR1 is SGHTA and CDR2 FQGTGA. The germline V and J ends were trimmed by 5 bases and 8 bases, with 16 bases remaining between them.

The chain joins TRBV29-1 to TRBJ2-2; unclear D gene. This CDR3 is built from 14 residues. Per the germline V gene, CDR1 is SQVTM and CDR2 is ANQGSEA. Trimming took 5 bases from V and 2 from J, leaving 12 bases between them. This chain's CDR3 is CSVQVFLNTGELFF. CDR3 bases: TGCAGCGTTCAGGTTTTCCTAAACACCGGGGAGCTGTTTTTT.

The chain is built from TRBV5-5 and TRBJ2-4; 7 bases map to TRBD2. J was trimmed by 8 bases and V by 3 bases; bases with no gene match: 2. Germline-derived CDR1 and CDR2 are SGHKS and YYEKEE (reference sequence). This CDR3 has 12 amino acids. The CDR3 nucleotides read TGTGCCAGCAGCTCTCGGGGGGACATTCAGTACTTC. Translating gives CASSSRGDIQYF.

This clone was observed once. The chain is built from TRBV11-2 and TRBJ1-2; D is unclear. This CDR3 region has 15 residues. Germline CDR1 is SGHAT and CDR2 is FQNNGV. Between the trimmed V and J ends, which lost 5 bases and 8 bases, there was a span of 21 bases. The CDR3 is CASSPPRRALGGYTF. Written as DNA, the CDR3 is TGTGCCAGCAGCCCCCCGAGGAGGGCGCTCGGCGGCTACACCTTC. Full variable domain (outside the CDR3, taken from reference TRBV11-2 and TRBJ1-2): EAGVAQSPRYKIIEKRQSVAFWCNPISGHATLYWYQQILGQGPKLLIQFQNNGVVDDSQLPKDRFSAERLKGVDSTLKIQPAKLEDSAVYLCASSPPRRALGGYTFGSGTRLTVV.

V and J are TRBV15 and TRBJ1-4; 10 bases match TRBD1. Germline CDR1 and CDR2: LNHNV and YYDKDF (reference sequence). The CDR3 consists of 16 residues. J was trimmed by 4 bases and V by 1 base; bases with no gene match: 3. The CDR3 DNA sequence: TGTGCCACCAGCAGAGGAGGACAGGGGGGTAATGAAAAACTGTTTTTT. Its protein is CATSRGGQGGNEKLFF.

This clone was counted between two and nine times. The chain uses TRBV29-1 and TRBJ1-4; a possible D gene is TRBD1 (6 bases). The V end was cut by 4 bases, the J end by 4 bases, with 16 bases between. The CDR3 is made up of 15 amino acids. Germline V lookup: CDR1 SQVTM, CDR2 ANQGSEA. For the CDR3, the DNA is TGCAGCGTTGGGACCTCACAGGGATTTAATGAAAAACTGTTTTTT. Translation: CSVGTSQGFNEKLFF.

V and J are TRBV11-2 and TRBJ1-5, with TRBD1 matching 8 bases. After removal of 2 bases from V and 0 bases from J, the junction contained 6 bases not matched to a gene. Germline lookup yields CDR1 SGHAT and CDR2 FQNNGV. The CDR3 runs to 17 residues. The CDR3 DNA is TGTGCCAGCAGCTTACTCGGGACAGGTCATAGCAATCAGCCCCAGCATTTT. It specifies CASSLLGTGHSNQPQHF. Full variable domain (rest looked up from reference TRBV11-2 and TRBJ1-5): EAGVAQSPRYKIIEKRQSVAFWCNPISGHATLYWYQQILGQGPKLLIQFQNNGVVDDSQLPKDRFSAERLKGVDSTLKIQPAKLEDSAVYLCASSLLGTGHSNQPQHFGDGTRLSIL.

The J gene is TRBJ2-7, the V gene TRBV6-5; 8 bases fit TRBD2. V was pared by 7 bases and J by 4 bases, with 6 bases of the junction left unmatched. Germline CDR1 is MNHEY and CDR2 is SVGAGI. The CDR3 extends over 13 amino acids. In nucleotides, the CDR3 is TGTGCCAGCACCACGGGGGGGACATACGAGCAGTACTTC. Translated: CASTTGGTYEQYF.

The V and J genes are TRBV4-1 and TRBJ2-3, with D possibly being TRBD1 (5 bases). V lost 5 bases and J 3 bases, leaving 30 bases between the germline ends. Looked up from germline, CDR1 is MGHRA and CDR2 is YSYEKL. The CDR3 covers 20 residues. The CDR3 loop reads CASSSKTQGRRPGRTDTQYF. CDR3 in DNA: TGCGCCAGCAGCTCCAAGACGCAGGGAAGGAGACCGGGTAGGACAGATACGCAGTATTTT.

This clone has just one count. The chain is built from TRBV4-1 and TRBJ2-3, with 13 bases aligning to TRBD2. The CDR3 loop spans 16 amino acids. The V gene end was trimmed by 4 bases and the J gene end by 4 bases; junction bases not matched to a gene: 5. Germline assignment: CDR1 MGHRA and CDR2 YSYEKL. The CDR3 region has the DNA TGCGCCAGCAGCCCGGGACTAGCGGGAAGGTCAGATACGCAGTATTTT. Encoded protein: CASSPGLAGRSDTQYF.

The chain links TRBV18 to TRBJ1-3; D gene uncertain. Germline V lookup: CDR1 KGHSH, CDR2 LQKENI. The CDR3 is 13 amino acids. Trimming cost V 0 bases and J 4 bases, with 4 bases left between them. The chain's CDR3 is CASSPPAGNTIYF. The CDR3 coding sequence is TGTGCCAGCTCACCACCGGCAGGAAACACCATATATTTT.

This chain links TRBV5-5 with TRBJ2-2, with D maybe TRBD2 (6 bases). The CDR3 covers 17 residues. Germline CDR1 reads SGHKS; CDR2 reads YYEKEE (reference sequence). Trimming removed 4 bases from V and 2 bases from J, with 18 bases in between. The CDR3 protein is CASSHPGLNYNTGELFF. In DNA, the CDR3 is TGTGCCAGCAGCCATCCTGGACTAAACTACAACACCGGGGAGCTGTTTTTT.

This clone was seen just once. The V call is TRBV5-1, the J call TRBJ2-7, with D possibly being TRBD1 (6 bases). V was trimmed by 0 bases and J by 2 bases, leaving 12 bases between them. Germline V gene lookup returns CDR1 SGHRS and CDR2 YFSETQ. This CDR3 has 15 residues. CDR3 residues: CASSLGTGSAYEQYF. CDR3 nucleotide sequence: TGCGCCAGCAGCTTGGGTACAGGGTCCGCCTACGAGCAGTACTTC.